This TCR beta chain was recovered during a study of shared clonotypes between healthy human individuals. Sequencing used immunoSEQ multiplex PCR; TCRdb keeps in-frame clones, though not all of them. The profile covers about 450,000 clones, with around 80% appearing a single time and 9.5% to 15% taken by the ten largest. Germline CDR1 and CDR2: ENHRY and SYGVKD. Trimming pared 3 bases from V and 0 bases from J, leaving 6 bases between. The CDR3 has 14 amino acids. The source of this sequence is a woman aged 40 to 49 in good health. Some clones in this sample may be carry-over from other donors' samples. The V gene is TRBV10-3, the J gene TRBJ1-5; D remains ambiguous. Sequencing was done on a sample of PBMCs. CDR3 residues: CAISEGYSNQPQHF. The CDR3 nucleotides read TGTGCCATCAGTGAAGGATATAGCAATCAGCCCCAGCATTTT.